This TCR beta chain was obtained from a study of post-analysis software for immune sequencing data. Every TCR beta cDNA library bore unique molecular identifiers. TCRdb analysed the PCR reads with MiXCR anew, one entry per CDR3 protein. There are about 820,000 distinct CDR3 sequences in the sample; approximately 50% occur only once, and around 4.5% lies in the top ten. CDR3 length: 18 residues. Germline-derived CDR1 and CDR2 are MGHRA and YSYEKL. J lost 9 bases, V lost 3 bases, and 12 bases had no gene match. Broader study findings: Controls showed lower frequencies than patients for several TRBV segments, and TRBV5-6, TRBV5-1 and TRBV20-1 were among these.

For this clonotype: Its specificity is unknown.

Sequencing used blood. The chain joins TRBV4-1 to TRBJ2-1; TRBD2 agrees at 15 bases. The TCR sequence derives from a girl aged 5 to 17 with multiple sclerosis. Here the CDR3 reads CASSQEPGLAGGPREQFF. Written as DNA, the CDR3 is TGCGCCAGCAGCCAGGAGCCCGGACTAGCGGGAGGGCCACGTGAGCAGTTCTTC.